The present TCR beta chain was sequenced within a study of cytomegalovirus exposure and HLA in healthy donors. Findings and caveats of the study: In a later analysis, CMV-associated beta chains were mostly HLA-associated, it appeared. Later genetic work tied a missense DCLRE1C variant to beta-chain V and J trimming. Common viral pathogens seemed, in a later analysis, to connect with several of the most significant clusters. Sequencing likely produced, as an artifact, a cluster of highly shared sequence variants.

The PCR was carried out with 60 Vbeta primers and 13 Jbeta primers. Assay used: immunoSEQ multiplex PCR; TCRdb lists only in-frame clones, some missing. The data show roughly 200,000 clones, about four fifths seen once. The V segment lost 3 bases and the J segment 5 bases; nucleotides outside the gene matches: 9. Germline assignment: CDR1 MDHEN and CDR2 SYDVKM. The CDR3 covers 15 residues. For this clone: Antigen unknown.

The TCR was taken from a man aged 35 to 55 in good health and CMV-seropositive. The chain is built from TRBV28 and TRBJ1-1; 7 bases match TRBD1. Sequencing was done on a sample of PBMCs. CDR3 nucleotide sequence: TGTGCCAGCAGTTTCATTTCAGGGGGTGCGACTGAAGCTTTCTTT. Encoded protein: CASSFISGGATEAFF.